This T cell receptor beta chain was recovered during a study of blood T cell repertoires in COVID-19 (dated by TCRdb to about 2020). About the investigation overall: The collaborator samples originated in the United States, Italy and Spain and spanned the acute and convalescent phases of COVID-19. The material from the prospective study consisted of cDNA or gDNA derived from T cells, B-cell-depleted T cells, or PBMCs. Subjects who had been exposed to COVID-19, were actively infected with it, or had recovered from it provided the deeply sampled blood TCRbeta repertoires that made up the dataset. The repertoires were released in a freely available public database intended as a resource for research on the immune response to SARS-CoV-2. The samples were drawn from the first 160 participants of the ongoing ImmuneRACE study and from some 1,300 subjects provided by 6 global collaborators. The sample metadata nearly always contained a de-identified subject ID, COVID-19 status, age in years and sex. Where HLA class I and class II types were available, the types were taken from metadata supplied by the sample provider, not from assay-based typing. Points the paper makes about the study in general: The amount of clinical and demographic metadata varied by source and participant and was provided uncurated.

V loses 8 bases of germline sequence and J loses 3 bases, and the interval between the two ends is 17 bases. The CDR3 holds 15 amino acids from the cysteine to the phenylalanine. Only the CDR3 part of the read is kept: 45 bases, read in frame from the first base. Based on the germline V gene (reference sequence), the CDR1 and CDR2 sequences are MNHEY and SMNVEV. Whole blood was collected in K2EDTA tubes by collaborating institutions according to the institutions' own protocols. Collaborator samples were shipped for TCRbeta analysis as frozen whole blood, isolated PBMCs, or DNA extracted from either sample type. The immunoSEQ Assay, a bias-controlled multiplex PCR, was used to amplify TCRbeta CDR3 regions from genomic DNA. Concerning the study's data processing: Nucleated cell counts per sample were estimated from amplification of reference gene primers within the assay. To quantify the absolute abundance of each unique TCRbeta CDR3 rearrangement, sequence reads were collapsed and filtered. Productive Simpson clonality was computed per sample as the square root of Simpson's diversity index over productive rearrangements. TCRdb took this table from immuneACCESS and kept in-frame rearrangements with V and J called. Such tables lack part of the clones; where checked against another copy, unresolved V genes explain under half of the gap, and the rest is unexplained. V and J calls and clone size are those listed in that table; D and trimming were worked out from the DNA. This sample lists 250,000 to 300,000 clones; 85% to 90% were detected once. Approximately 4.6% of the sample lies in the top ten.

Points on this clone: This clone's antigen is unknown. Base-call qualities are not available, and no considerably larger clone is one nucleotide away.

Sequencing was done on a sample of peripheral blood. The rearrangement joined TRBV27 to TRBJ1-5; perhaps TRBD1 is the D gene, with 5 bases matching. The sequence came from a man in his forties or fifties with acute or convalescent COVID-19. The DNA is as follows: TGTGCCAGCCGCCAAGCGGGGGGTGACAATCAGCCCCAGCATTTT. This is translated as CASRQAGGDNQPQHF.